This T cell receptor (beta chain) was identified in a study of blood T cell repertoires in COVID-19. Study context: The cDNA or gDNA used as material had been derived from T cells, B-cell-depleted T cells, or PBMCs.

Trimming shortened V by 1 base and J by 8 bases, and 11 bases separated the two germline ends. This CDR3 spans 13 amino acids. The germline V gene has CDR1 KGHSY and CDR2 FQNENV. In the source study's methods: Estimated nucleated cell counts came from reference gene primer amplification. Sequencing used immunoSEQ multiplex PCR; TCRdb keeps in-frame clones, though not all of them. V and J calls plus clone size are reproduced from that table; the DNA served to infer D and trimming. This sample yields 490,000 or so clones, of which approximately 86% are seen a single time; 7% to 10% belongs to the top ten. Enrolled through a virtual design, the participants were between roughly 18 and 90 years of age and came from approximately 25 US areas.

Source material: PBMCs or T cells enriched from blood (not recorded which). The gene calls are TRBV16 and TRBJ1-2; a weak D match, TRBD1 (5 bases). This sequence was found in a woman aged 55-70 years who had recovered from COVID-19. Here the CDR3 DNA reads TGTGCCAGCAGCCAATACAGGAAAGAGGGCTACACCTTC. This gives the protein CASSQYRKEGYTF. Together with reference TRBV16 and TRBJ1-2, the CDR3 gives the full variable domain: GEEVAQTPKHLVRGEGQKAKLYCAPIKGHSYVFWYQQVLKNEFKFLISFQNENVFDETGMPKERFSAKCLPNSPCSLEIQATKLEDSAVYFCASSQYRKEGYTFGSGTRLTVV.